This T cell receptor (beta chain) was identified during a study of blood T cell repertoires in COVID-19. Germline V gives CDR1 MNHEY, CDR2 SMNVEV (reference sequence). This CDR3 has 17 amino acids. Trimming at V came to 5 bases and at J to 3 bases, leaving 14 bases not matched to a gene. Some clones are missing from TCRdb's copy, which holds only in-frame ones; the method was immunoSEQ multiplex PCR. This table holds roughly 100,000 clones, roughly 80% found once. This clonotype was obtained from a woman of 80 years or more with active or convalescent COVID-19. This sequence joins TRBV27 and TRBJ1-2; TRBD1 agrees at 8 bases. The sample taken for sequencing was peripheral blood. CDR3 region: CASSRFPGGSRDYGYTF. The CDR3 coding sequence is TGTGCCAGCAGTCGTTTCCCAGGGGGCAGCCGGGACTATGGCTACACCTTC.